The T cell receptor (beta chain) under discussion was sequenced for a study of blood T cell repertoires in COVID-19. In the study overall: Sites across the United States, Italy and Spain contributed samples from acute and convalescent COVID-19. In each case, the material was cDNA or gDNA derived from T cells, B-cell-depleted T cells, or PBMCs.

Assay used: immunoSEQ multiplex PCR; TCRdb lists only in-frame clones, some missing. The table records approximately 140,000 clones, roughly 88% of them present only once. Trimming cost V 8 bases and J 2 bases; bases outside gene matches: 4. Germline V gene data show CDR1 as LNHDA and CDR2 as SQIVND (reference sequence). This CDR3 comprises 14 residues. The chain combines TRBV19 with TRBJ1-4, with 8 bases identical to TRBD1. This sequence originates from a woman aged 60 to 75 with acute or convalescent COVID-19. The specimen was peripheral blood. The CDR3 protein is CASGQGATNEKLFF. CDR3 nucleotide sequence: TGTGCCAGTGGGCAGGGGGCGACTAATGAAAAACTGTTTTTT.